The 11 T cell receptor beta chains below were found in one sample sequenced in a study of metastatic and nonmetastatic thyroid tumors. There were no patients who had received any treatment before thyroid surgery. TCRdb re-clonotyped the PCR reads through MiXCR. The table includes some 19,000 clones, around a sixth detected once. Material: blood. Receptors originate from a female donor with papillary thyroid cancer or a benign thyroid nodule (not recorded which). Some clones in this sample may be carry-over from other donors' samples.

In this sample, this clone turned up many times. One base away lies a much larger clone, so this may be a sequencing read error. This chain links TRBV20-1 with TRBJ1-6; D not certain. Germline CDR1 DFQATT, CDR2 SNEGSKA (reference sequence). Trimming removed 3 bases at V and 6 bases at J, with 15 bases between. The CDR3 has 15 residues. The CDR3 loop reads CSASVSPRTNSPLHF. In DNA form, the CDR3 reads TGCAGTGCTAGCGTATCTCCCCGGACTAATTCACCCCTCCACTTT.

With regard to this clone: A read error may account for a junction end that differs from germline. The chain combines TRBV27 with TRBJ1-2, with a tentative D call TRBD1 (6 bases). This CDR3 region has 12 residues. CDR1 and CDR2 (germline): MNHEY, SMNVEV (reference sequence). The CDR3 here is CASSFPGGGCNF. For the CDR3, the DNA is TGTGCCAGCAGTTTCCCGGGGGGCGGCTGCAACTTC.

Only a few counts were recorded for this clone. This sequence may be a read error, since a much larger clone differs from it by one base. The chain combines TRBV11-2 with TRBJ2-2, with D perhaps given as TRBD1 or TRBD2 (6 bases each). The CDR3 is 17 residues long. Germline V gives CDR1 SGHAT, CDR2 FQNNGV. The CDR3 DNA is TGTGCCAGCAGCCCCCGAAGGGGGGCCGAGAACACCGGGGAGCTGCTTTTT. This translates into CASSPRRGAENTGELLF.

The table lists this clone with many counts. J is TRBJ2-1 and V is TRBV28; 13 nucleotides agree with TRBD2. This CDR3 contains 16 residues. The V segment lost 6 bases and the J segment 0 bases; nucleotides outside the gene matches: 2. The germline gives CDR1 MDHEN, CDR2 SYDVKM. The CDR3 nucleotides read TGTGCCAGCAGAGGGACTAGCGGGGACTCCTACAATGAGCAGTTCTTC. It is translated as CASRGTSGDSYNEQFF.

This clone was observed at least ten times. The chain employs TRBV19 and TRBJ1-6, with a possible D match to TRBD1 (5 bases). Trimming took 7 bases from V and 0 from J, leaving 7 bases between them. The CDR3 spans 14 residues. The V gene's germline CDR1 is LNHDA and CDR2 SQIVND (reference sequence). In DNA form, the CDR3 reads TGTGCCAGTATCGGGGCCTCCTATAATTCACCCCTCCACTTT. It encodes CASIGASYNSPLHF.

In this sample, this clone turned up a few times. This chain uses TRBV27 with TRBJ1-1, with D maybe TRBD1 (6 bases). CDR3 length: 16 amino acids. V lost 2 bases and J 3 bases, leaving 16 bases between the germline ends. CDR1 is MNHEY and CDR2 is SMNVEV in the germline V gene (reference sequence). CDR3 DNA: TGTGCCAGCAGTTTAGGCCTGAGGGGGATAGACACTGAAGCTTTCTTT. Protein: CASSLGLRGIDTEAFF.

This clone was seen many times. The chain employs TRBV13 and TRBJ2-4; D remains ambiguous. The V and J ends lost 0 bases and 0 bases respectively, with 3 bases between them. This CDR3 has 14 amino acids. Germline lookup yields CDR1 PRHDT and CDR2 FYEKMQ (reference sequence). In nucleotides, the CDR3 is TGTGCCAGCAGCTTAGGAGGAGCCAAAAACATTCAGTACTTC. Translating it yields CASSLGGAKNIQYF.

This clone was seen repeatedly, ten times or more. The V and J genes are TRBV5-8 and TRBJ1-5; TRBD1 matches 7 bases. Germline-derived CDR1 and CDR2 are SGHTS and YDEGEE. Unmatched junction bases numbered 5, after V lost 0 bases and J lost 5 bases. The CDR3 covers 15 residues. In DNA, the CDR3 is TGTGCCAGCAGCTTGGAGCAGGGGGTGGATCAGCCCCAGCATTTT. This encodes CASSLEQGVDQPQHF.

There are many counts of this clone. The chain carries TRBV7-2 and TRBJ2-7; D remains ambiguous. The CDR3 covers 15 residues. Trimming pared 5 bases from V and 5 bases from J, leaving 19 bases between. The germline V gene has CDR1 SGHTA and CDR2 FQGNSA. The CDR3 DNA follows: TGTGCCAGCAGCCCGTTCGACAAATACGCGGACGAGCAGTACTTC. This codes for CASSPFDKYADEQYF.

This clone has ten or more counts. V is TRBV11-2 and J is TRBJ2-5; 14 nucleotides line up with TRBD2. The CDR3 runs to 15 residues. V dropped 5 bases and J dropped 4; count of bases not matched to a gene: 3. The germline V gene has CDR1 SGHAT and CDR2 FQNNGV. This CDR3 is CASSPGLAGAETQYF. The CDR3 bases are TGTGCCAGCAGCCCGGGACTAGCGGGAGCAGAGACCCAGTACTTC.

The chain links TRBV27 to TRBJ2-7; D is perhaps TRBD1 (5 bases). Germline V lookup: CDR1 MNHEY, CDR2 SMNVEV (reference sequence). V was clipped by 3 bases and J by 5 bases, with 11 bases between them. The CDR3 runs 13 residues. The CDR3 nucleotides read TGTGCCAGCAGTTTGACAGAAACGAACGAGCAGTACTTC. This gives the protein CASSLTETNEQYF.